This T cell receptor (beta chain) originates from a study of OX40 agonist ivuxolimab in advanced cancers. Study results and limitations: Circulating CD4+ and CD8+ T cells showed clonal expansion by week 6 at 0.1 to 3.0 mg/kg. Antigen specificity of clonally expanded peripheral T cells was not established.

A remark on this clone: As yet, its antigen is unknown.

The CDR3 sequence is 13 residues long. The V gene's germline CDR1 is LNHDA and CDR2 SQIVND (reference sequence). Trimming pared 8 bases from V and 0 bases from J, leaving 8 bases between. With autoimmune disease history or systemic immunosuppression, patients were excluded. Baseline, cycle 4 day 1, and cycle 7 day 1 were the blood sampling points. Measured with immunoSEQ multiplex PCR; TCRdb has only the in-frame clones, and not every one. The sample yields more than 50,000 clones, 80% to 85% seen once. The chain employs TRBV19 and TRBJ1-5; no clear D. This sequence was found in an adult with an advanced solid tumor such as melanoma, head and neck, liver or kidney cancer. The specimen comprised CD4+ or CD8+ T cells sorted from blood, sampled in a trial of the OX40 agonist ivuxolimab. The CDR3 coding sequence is TGTGCCAGTCTGGGGTCTAGCAATCAGCCCCAGCATTTT. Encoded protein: CASLGSSNQPQHF.